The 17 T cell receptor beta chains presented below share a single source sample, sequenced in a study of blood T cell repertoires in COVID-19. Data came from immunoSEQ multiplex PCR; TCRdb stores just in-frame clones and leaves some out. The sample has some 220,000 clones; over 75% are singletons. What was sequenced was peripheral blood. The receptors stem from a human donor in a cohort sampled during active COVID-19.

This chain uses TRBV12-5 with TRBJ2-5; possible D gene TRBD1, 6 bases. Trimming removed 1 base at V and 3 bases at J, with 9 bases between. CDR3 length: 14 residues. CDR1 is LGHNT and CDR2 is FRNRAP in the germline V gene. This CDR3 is CASGLGRQEETQYF. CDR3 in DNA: TGTGCTAGTGGTTTGGGCCGACAGGAAGAGACCCAGTACTTC.

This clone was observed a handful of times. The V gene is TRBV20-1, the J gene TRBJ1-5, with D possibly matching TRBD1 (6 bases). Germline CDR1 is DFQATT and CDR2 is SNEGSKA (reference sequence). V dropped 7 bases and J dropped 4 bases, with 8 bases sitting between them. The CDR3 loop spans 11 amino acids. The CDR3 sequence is CSGGGNQPQHF. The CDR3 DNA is TGCAGTGGAGGGGGAAATCAGCCCCAGCATTTT.

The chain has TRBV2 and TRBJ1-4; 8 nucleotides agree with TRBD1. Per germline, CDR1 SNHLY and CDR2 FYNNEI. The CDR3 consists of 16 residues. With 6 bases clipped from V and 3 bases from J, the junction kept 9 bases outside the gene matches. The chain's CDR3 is CASRDRVVASNEKLFF. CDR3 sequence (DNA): TGTGCCAGCAGGGACAGGGTAGTAGCCTCTAATGAAAAACTGTTTTTT.

The CDR3 reads CASSEGQGSYEQYF. CDR3 coding DNA: TGTGCCAGCAGTGAGGGACAGGGGTCCTACGAGCAGTACTTC. The rearrangement uses TRBV6-1 and TRBJ2-7; 10 bases fit TRBD1. This CDR3 is 14 amino acids long. Germline-derived CDR1 and CDR2 are MNHNS and SASEGT. Trimming cost V 3 bases and J 1 base; bases outside gene matches: 0.

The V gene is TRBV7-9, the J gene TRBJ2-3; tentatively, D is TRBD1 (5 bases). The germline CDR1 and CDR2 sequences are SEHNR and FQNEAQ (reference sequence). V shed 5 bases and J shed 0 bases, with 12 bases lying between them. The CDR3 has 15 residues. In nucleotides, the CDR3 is TGTGCCAGCAGCCTGGCAGGGTTTAGCACAGATACGCAGTATTTT. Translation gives CASSLAGFSTDTQYF.

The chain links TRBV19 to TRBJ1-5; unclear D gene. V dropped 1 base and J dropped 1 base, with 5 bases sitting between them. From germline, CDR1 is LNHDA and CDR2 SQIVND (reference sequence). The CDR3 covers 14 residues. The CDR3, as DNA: TGTGCCAGTAGTATAGGAGGAAGCAATCAGCCCCAGCATTTT. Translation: CASSIGGSNQPQHF.

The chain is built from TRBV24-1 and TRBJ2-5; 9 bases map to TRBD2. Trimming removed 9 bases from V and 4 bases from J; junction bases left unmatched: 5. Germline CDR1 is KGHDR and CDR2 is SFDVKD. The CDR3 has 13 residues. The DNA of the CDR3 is TGTGCCACCGCGCGGGAGGGGGGAGAGACCCAGTACTTC. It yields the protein CATAREGGETQYF.

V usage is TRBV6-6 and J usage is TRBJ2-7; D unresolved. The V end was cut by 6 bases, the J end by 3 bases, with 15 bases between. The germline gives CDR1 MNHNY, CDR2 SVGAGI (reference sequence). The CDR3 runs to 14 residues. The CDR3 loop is CASSPPTVFYEQYF. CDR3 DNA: TGTGCCAGCAGCCCCCCCACAGTCTTCTACGAGCAGTACTTC.

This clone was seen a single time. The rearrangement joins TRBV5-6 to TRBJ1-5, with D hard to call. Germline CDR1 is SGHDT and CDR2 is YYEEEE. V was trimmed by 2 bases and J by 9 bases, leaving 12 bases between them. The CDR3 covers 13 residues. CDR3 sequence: CASSLITRGPQHF. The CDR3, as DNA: TGTGCCAGCAGCTTAATTACTCGGGGGCCCCAGCATTTT.

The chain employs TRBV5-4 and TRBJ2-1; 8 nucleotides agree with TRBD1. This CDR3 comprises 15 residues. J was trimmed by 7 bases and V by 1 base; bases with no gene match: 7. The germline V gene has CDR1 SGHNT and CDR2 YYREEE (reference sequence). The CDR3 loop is CASSLPGGTMNEQFF. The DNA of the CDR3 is TGTGCCAGCAGCTTGCCAGGGGGCACAATGAATGAGCAGTTCTTC.

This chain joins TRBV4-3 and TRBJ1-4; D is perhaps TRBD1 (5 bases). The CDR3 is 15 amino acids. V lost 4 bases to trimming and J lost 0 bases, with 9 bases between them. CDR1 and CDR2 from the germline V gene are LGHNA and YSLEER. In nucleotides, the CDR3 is TGCGCCAGCAGCCTCGGGGGGACAACTAATGAAAAACTGTTTTTT. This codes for CASSLGGTTNEKLFF.

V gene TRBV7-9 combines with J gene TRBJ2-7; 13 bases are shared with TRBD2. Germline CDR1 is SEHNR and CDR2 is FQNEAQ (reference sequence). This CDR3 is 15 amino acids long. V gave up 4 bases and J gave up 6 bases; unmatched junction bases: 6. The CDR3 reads CASSSGLAGVGEQYF. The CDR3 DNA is TGTGCCAGCAGCTCCGGACTAGCGGGAGTGGGCGAGCAGTACTTC.

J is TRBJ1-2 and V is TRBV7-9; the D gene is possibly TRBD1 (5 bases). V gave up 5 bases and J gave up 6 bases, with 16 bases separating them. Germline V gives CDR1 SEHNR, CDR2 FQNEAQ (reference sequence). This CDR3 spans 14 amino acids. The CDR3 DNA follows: TGTGCCAGCAGCCCCGGGGAGGACACCAATGGCTACACCTTC. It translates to CASSPGEDTNGYTF.

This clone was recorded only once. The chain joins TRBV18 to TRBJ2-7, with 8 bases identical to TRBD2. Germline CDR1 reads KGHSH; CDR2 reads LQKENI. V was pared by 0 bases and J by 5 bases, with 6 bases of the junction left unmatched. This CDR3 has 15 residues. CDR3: CASSPPIGRADEQYF. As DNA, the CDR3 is TGTGCCAGCTCACCACCGATCGGGAGGGCCGACGAGCAGTACTTC.

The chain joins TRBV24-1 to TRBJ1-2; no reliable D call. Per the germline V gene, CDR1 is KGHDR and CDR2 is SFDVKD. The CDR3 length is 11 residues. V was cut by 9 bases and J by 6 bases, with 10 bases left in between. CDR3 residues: CATYGLDGYTF. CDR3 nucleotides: TGTGCCACCTATGGCCTAGATGGCTACACCTTC.

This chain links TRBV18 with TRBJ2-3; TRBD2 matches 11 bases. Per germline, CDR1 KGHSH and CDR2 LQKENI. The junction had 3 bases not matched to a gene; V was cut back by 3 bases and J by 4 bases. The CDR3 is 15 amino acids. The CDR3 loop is CASSPLAGGPDTQYF. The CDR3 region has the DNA TGTGCCAGCTCACCGCTAGCGGGGGGACCAGATACGCAGTATTTT.

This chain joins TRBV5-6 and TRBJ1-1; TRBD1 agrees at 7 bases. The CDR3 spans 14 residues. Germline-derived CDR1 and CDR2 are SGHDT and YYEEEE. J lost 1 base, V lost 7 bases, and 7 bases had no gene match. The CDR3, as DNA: TGTGCCAGCTCCCGAGGGACAGAGAACACTGAAGCTTTCTTT. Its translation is CASSRGTENTEAFF.